The clone carrying this T cell receptor beta chain showed up just once. The authors reverse transcribed roughly 0.5 to 1 ug RNA with random hexamers. TCRdb analysed the immunoSEQ multiplex PCR reads with MiXCR anew, one entry per CDR3 protein. This sample has about 240,000 distinct CDR3 sequences, with less than 96% found just once. This CDR3 has 15 residues. With V trimmed by 5 bases and J by 6 bases, 9 bases remained unmatched. Looked up from germline, CDR1 is SGHVS and CDR2 is FQNEAQ. The entry originates in a study of CD8 T cells in Susac syndrome. The wider study: The Susac syndrome patients that were sequenced included 5 or 6 with active disease and fewer than 10 in remission.

TCR beta sequencing covered blood CD8+ and CD4+ T cells. Sample: CD4+ T cells from PBMCs. This TCR derives from a human donor with Susac syndrome. This chain joins TRBV7-8 and TRBJ1-4; TRBD1 aligns across 7 bases. The DNA for the CDR3 is TGTGCCAGCAGCCACCGGGACAGCCTACATGAAAAACTGTTTTTT. Translation gives CASSHRDSLHEKLFF.